Included here is one T cell receptor beta chain sequence, with context. The target antigen is unknown. Although they were nominally healthy when sampled, donors likely had unrecorded immune exposures. Researchers ran the PCR with 60 Vbeta and 13 Jbeta primers. The repertoire was sequenced with immunoSEQ multiplex PCR; TCRdb's copy has only in-frame clones and lacks some. Of fewer than 250,000 clones detected, about 80% appear once; the ten largest clones hold about 1%. These data are taken from a study of cytomegalovirus exposure and HLA in healthy donors. Study-level points and caveats: Productive rates of about 87% or about 30% were seen for most TCR beta V segments in an earlier analysis. In a later analysis, a genetic analysis reported fewer productive-TCR N-insertions in an Asian-associated ancestry cluster than the cohort average.

This CDR3 spans 13 amino acids. Germline loops: CDR1 SGHRS, CDR2 YFSETQ. V lost 0 bases to trimming and J lost 2 bases, with 5 bases between them. This chain joins TRBV5-1 and TRBJ1-1, with D uncertain. This clonotype was sampled from a woman aged 40 to 50 in good health and CMV-seronegative. Sequencing was performed on PBMCs. CDR3 protein: CASSLEANTEAFF. CDR3 bases: TGCGCCAGCAGCTTGGAAGCAAACACTGAAGCTTTCTTT.